This T cell receptor (beta chain) was recovered during a study of identical twins. Whole-study findings and limits: Monozygotic twin pairs showed more out-of-frame TCR alpha sharing than models estimated. Low generation-probability sequences were in excess among twin-shared out-of-frame alpha sequences. Memory repertoires showed no such pattern, whereas abundant cord blood beta clonotypes carried fewer insertions. Out-of-frame beta chain sequences displayed weaker excess sharing between twins.

TCRdb recomputed calls from the 5' RACE reads with MiXCR, one row per CDR3 protein. The sample records 1.5 million to 2 million distinct CDR3 sequences, roughly a third being singletons. On this clonotype itself: Its antigen remains unidentified.

V was pared by 10 bases and J by 1 base, with 6 bases of the junction left unmatched. The germline gives CDR1 ENHRY, CDR2 SYGVKD. The CDR3 spans 13 residues. The material sequenced was cord blood. This clonotype was obtained from a newborn girl in good health. The chain uses TRBV10-3 and TRBJ2-7; TRBD1 matches 8 bases. CDR3 bases: TGTGCCACCGGTGGACAGGGTTCCTACGAGCAGTACTTC. It translates to CATGGQGSYEQYF.